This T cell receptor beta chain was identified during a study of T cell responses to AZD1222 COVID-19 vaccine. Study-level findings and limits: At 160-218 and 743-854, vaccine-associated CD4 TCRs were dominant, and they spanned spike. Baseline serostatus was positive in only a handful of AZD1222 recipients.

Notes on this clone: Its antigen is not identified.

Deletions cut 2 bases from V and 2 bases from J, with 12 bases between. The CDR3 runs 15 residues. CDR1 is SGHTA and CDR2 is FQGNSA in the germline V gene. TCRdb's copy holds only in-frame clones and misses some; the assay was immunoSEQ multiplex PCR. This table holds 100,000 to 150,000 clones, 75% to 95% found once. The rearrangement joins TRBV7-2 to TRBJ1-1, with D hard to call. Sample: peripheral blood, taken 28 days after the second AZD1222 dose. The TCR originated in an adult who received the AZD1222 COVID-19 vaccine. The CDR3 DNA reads TGTGCCAGCAGCTTACAGAGGTTACCTAACACTGAAGCTTTCTTT. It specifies CASSLQRLPNTEAFF.